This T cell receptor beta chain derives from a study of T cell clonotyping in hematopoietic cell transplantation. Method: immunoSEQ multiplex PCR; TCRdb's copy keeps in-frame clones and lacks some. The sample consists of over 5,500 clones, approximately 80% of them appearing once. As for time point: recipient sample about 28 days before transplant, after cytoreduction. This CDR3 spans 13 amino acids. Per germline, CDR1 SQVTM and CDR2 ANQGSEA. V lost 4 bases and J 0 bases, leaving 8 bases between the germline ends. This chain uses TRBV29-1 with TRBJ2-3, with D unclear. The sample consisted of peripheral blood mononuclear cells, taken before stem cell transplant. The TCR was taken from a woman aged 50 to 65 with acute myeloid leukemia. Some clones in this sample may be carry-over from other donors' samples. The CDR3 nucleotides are TGCAGCGTTGTATTTTGGAGCACAGATACGCAGTATTTT. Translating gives CSVVFWSTDTQYF.